This T cell receptor (beta chain) comes out of a study of cytomegalovirus exposure and HLA in healthy donors. Assay: immunoSEQ multiplex PCR; the TCRdb copy retains only in-frame clones and omits some. The repertoire holds 150,000 to 200,000 clones, with 85% as singletons. Sequencing input: PBMCs. The clonotype was recovered from a man aged 18 to 29 in good health and CMV-seropositive.

The CDR3 reads CASSTGLAGETQYF. DNA of the CDR3: TGTGCCAGCAGCACCGGACTAGCAGGAGAGACCCAGTACTTC. The chain links TRBV7-7 to TRBJ2-5; 8 nucleotides match TRBD2. Germline V gene sequence: CDR1 SSHAT, CDR2 FNYEAQ (reference sequence). V trimming: 5 bases; J trimming: 4 bases; junction bases outside the gene matches: 6. This CDR3 is 14 amino acids long.